This TCR beta chain is drawn from a study of brain T cells in children with intractable seizures. This clone was recorded only once. V shed 1 base, J shed 9 bases, and the junction held 6 bases outside the gene matches. This CDR3 region has 14 residues. Looked up from germline, CDR1 is SNHLY and CDR2 is FYNNEI. Assay used: immunoSEQ multiplex PCR; TCRdb lists only in-frame clones, some missing. The sample lists under 150,000 clones, 85% to 95% occurring once. The sequence derives from a boy younger than two with hemimegalencephaly and intractable seizures. The material sequenced was peripheral blood, taken at surgery. The chain employs TRBV2 and TRBJ1-5; 7 nucleotides align to TRBD1. The CDR3 region has the DNA TGTGCCAGCAGTGAAGTCAGGGGGGACGTGCCCCAGCATTTT. Translated, it gives CASSEVRGDVPQHF.